The TCR beta chain described here comes from a study of T cell responses to AZD1222 COVID-19 vaccine. Overall study: Some second doses came at about 4 weeks and others at about 12 weeks; these were pooled. Study observations and caveats: Spike-wide vaccine-associated CD4 TCRs dominated at 160-218 and 743-854. Unmutated variant regions are reportedly the target of nearly half of TCRs that are spike-specific. Donors were largely white British and mainly female; clonal diversity was possibly underestimated.

Some clones are missing from TCRdb's copy, which holds only in-frame ones; the method was immunoSEQ multiplex PCR. The sample has roughly 100,000 clones, approximately 89% seen once. Details on this clone: The target antigen is unknown.

This TCR derives from an adult in good health. This sample comprised peripheral blood, obtained on day 0 of AZD1222 vaccination.

The CDR3 DNA is TGTGCCAGCAAGCTTTCGGGGTCAACTAATGAAAAACTGTTTTTT. It yields the protein CASKLSGSTNEKLFF. The chain combines TRBV6-5 with TRBJ1-4; D unresolved. From germline, CDR1 is MNHEY and CDR2 SVGAGI. This CDR3 is 15 amino acids long. Trimming took off 7 bases at V and 0 bases at J, with 12 bases between the two ends.